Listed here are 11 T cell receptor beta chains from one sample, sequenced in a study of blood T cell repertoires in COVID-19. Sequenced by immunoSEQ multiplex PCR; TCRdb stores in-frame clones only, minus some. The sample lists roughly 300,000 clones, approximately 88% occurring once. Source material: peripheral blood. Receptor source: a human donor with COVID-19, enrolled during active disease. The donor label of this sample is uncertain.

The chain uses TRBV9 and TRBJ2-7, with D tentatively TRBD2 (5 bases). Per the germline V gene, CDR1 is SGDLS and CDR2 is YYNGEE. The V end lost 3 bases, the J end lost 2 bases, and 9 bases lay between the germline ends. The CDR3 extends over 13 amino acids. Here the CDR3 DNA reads TGTGCCAGCAGCGGGACTGTTCCCTACGAGCAGTACTTC. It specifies CASSGTVPYEQYF.

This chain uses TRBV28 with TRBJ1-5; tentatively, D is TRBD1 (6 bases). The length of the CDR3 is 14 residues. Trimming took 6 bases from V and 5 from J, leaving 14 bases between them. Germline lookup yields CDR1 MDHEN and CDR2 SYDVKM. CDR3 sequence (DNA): TGTGCCAGCAGGCCTACAGGGAACTATCAGCCCCAGCATTTT. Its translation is CASRPTGNYQPQHF. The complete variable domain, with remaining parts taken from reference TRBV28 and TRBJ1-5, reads DVKVTQSSRYLVKRTGEKVFLECVQDMDHENMFWYRQDPGLGLRLIYFSYDVKMKEKGDIPEGYSVSREKKERFSLILESASTNQTSMYLCASRPTGNYQPQHFGDGTRLSIL.

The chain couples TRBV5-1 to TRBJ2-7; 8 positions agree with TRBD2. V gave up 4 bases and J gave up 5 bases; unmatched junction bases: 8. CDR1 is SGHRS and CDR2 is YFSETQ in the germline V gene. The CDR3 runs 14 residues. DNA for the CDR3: TGCGCCAGCAGCCCGGGACTAGTCGGTCACGAGCAGTACTTC. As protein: CASSPGLVGHEQYF.

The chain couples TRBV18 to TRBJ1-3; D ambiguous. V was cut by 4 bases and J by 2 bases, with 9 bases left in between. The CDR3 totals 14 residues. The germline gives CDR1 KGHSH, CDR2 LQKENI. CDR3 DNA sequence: TGTGCCAGCTCACTCGAAACAGCTGGAAACACCATATATTTT. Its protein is CASSLETAGNTIYF.

CDR3 DNA: TGCAGCGTCCAACAGGGGGCGAGTACTGAAGCTTTCTTT. Translated: CSVQQGASTEAFF. V gene TRBV29-1 combines with J gene TRBJ1-1; TRBD1 agrees at 9 bases. CDR1 and CDR2 (germline): SQVTM, ANQGSEA. CDR3 size: 13 residues. With V trimmed by 6 bases and J by 5 bases, 7 bases remained unmatched.

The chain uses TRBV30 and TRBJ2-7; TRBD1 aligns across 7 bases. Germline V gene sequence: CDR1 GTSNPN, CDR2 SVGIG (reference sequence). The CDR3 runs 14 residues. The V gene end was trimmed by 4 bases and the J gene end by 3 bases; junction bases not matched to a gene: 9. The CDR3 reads CAWKQGDLVYEQYF. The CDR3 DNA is TGTGCCTGGAAGCAGGGGGACCTCGTCTACGAGCAGTACTTC.

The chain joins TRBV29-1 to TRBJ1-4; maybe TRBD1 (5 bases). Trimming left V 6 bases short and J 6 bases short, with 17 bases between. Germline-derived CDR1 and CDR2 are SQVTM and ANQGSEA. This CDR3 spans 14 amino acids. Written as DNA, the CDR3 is TGCAGCGTCCAAACCCAGGGTGGGGATGAAAAACTGTTTTTT. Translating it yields CSVQTQGGDEKLFF. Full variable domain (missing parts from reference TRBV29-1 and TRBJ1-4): SAVISQKPSRDICQRGTSLTIQCQVDSQVTMMFWYRQQPGQSLTLIATANQGSEATYESGFVIDKFPISRPNLTFSTLTVSNMSPEDSSIYLCSVQTQGGDEKLFFGSGTQLSVL.

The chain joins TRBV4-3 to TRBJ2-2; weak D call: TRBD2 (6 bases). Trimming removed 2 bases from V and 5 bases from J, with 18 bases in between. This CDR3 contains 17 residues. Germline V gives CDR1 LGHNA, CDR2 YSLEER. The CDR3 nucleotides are TGCGCCAGCAGCCAAAACGTAGTTGGGAGGCGGACCGGGGAGCTGTTTTTT. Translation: CASSQNVVGRRTGELFF.

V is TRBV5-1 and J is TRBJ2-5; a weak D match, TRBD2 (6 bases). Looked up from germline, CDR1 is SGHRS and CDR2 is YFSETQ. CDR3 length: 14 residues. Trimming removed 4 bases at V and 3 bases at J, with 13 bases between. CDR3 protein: CASSPEGSKETQYF. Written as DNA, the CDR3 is TGCGCCAGCAGCCCGGAGGGGTCTAAAGAGACCCAGTACTTC.

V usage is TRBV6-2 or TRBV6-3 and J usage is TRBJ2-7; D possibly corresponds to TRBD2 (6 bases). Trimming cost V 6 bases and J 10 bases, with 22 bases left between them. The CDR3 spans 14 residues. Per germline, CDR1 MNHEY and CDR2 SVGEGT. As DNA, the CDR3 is TGTGCCAGCAGCCTAGGGATAGGAGGGAGTCTTCAGTACTTC. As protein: CASSLGIGGSLQYF.

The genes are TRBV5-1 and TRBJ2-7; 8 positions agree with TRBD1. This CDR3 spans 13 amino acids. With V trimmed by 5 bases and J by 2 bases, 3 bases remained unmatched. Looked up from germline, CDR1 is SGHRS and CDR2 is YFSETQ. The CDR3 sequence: CASRMTGAYEQYF. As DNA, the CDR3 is TGCGCCAGCAGGATGACAGGGGCCTACGAGCAGTACTTC.